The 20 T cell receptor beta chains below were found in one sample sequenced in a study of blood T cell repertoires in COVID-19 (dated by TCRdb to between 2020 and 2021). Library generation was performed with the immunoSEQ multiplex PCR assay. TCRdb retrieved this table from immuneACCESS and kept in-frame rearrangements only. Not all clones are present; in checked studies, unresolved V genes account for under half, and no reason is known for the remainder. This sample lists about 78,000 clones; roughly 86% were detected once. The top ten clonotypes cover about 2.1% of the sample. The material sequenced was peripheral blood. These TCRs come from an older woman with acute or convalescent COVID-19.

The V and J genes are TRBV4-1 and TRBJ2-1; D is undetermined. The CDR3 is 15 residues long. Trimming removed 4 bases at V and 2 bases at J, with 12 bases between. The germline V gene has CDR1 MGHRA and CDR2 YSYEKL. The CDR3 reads CASSLYSYPYNEQFF. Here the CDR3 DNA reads TGCGCCAGCAGCCTTTACAGTTACCCCTACAATGAGCAGTTCTTC.

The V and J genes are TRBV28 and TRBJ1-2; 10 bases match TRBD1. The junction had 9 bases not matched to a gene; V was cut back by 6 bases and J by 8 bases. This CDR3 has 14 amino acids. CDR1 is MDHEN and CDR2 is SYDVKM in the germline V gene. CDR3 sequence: CASRPGTGVGGYTF. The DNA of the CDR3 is TGTGCCAGCAGGCCCGGGACAGGGGTAGGGGGCTACACCTTC.

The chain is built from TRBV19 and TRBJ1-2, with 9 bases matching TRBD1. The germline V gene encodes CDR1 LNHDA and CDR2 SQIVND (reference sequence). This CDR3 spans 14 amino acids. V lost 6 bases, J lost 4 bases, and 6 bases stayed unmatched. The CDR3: CASRTAGQGYGYTF. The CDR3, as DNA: TGTGCCAGTAGAACTGCGGGACAGGGCTATGGCTACACCTTC.

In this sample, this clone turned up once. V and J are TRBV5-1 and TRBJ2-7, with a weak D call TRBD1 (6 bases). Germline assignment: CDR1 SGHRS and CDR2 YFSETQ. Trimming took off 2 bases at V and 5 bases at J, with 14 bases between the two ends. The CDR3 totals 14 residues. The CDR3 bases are TGCGCCAGCAGCTTAAACCAGGGGATAAACGAGCAGTACTTC. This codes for CASSLNQGINEQYF. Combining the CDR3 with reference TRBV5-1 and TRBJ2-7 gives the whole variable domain KAGVTQTPRYLIKTRGQQVTLSCSPISGHRSVSWYQQTPGQGLQFLFEYFSETQRNKGNFPGRFSGRQFSNSRSEMNVSTLELGDSALYLCASSLNQGINEQYFGPGTRLTVT.

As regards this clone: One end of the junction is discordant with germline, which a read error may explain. The chain's CDR3 is CVSSQVGGGSGYTF. DNA for the CDR3: TGTGTCAGCAGCCAAGTGGGAGGGGGAAGTGGCTACACCTTC. The chain joins TRBV14 to TRBJ1-2; D may be TRBD1 (6 bases). Germline V gene sequence: CDR1 SGHDN, CDR2 FVKESK. The CDR3 extends over 14 amino acids.

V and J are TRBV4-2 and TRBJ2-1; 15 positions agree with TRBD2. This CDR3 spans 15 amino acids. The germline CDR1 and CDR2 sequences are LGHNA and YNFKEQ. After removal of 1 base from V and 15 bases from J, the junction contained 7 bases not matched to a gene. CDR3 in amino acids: CASSQAGLAGGQGFF. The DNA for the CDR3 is TGTGCCAGCAGCCAAGCGGGACTAGCGGGAGGTCAGGGGTTCTTC.

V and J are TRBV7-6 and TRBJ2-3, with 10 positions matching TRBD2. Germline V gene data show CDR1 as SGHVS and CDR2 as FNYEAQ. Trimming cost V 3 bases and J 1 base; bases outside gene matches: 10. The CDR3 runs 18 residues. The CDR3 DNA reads TGTGCCAGCAGCTTCCCTCCCCCAACTAGCGGGGGCACAGATACGCAGTATTTT. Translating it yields CASSFPPPTSGGTDTQYF.

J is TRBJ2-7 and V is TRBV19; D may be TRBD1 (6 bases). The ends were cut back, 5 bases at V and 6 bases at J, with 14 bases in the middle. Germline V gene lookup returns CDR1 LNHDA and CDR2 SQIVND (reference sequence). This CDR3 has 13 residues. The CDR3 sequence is CASSQTSGVEQYF. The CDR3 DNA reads TGTGCCAGTAGTCAGACTTCAGGGGTCGAGCAGTACTTC.

CDR3 sequence: CASSVIVQNTEAFF. In DNA form, the CDR3 reads TGTGCCAGCAGTGTGATAGTCCAGAACACTGAAGCTTTCTTT. This chain links TRBV6-4 with TRBJ1-1; D remains unclear. The CDR3 has 14 residues. The germline V and J ends were trimmed by 4 bases and 1 base, with 10 bases remaining between them. Germline CDR1 MRHNA, CDR2 SNTAGT.

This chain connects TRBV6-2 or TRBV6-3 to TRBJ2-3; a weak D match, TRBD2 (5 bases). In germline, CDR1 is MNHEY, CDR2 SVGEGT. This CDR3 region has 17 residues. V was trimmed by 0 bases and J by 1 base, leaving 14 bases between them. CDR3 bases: TGTGCCAGCAGTTACTCGATACGAGCGGCCGGCACAGATACGCAGTATTTT. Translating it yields CASSYSIRAAGTDTQYF.

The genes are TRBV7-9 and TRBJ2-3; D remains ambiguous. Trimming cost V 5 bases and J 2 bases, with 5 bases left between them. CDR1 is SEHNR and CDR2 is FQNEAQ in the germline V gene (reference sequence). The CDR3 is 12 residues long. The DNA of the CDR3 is TGTGCCAGCAGCATCCTCACAGATACGCAGTATTTT. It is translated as CASSILTDTQYF.

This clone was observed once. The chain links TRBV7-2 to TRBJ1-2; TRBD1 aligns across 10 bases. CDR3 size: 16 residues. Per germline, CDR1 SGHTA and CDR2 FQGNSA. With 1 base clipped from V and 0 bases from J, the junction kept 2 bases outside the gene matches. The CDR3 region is CASSLGQGATNYGYTF. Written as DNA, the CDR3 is TGTGCCAGCAGCTTAGGACAGGGGGCGACTAACTATGGCTACACCTTC.

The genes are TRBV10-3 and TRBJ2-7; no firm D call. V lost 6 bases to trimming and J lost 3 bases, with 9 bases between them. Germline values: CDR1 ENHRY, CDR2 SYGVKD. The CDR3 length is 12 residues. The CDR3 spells CAIRQENYEQYF. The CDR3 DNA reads TGTGCCATCAGGCAAGAGAACTACGAGCAGTACTTC.

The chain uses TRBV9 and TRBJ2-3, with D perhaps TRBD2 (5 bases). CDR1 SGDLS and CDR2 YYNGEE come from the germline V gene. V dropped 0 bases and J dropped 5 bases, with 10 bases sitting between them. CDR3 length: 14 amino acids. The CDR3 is CASSVGRAQDTQYF. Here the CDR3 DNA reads TGTGCCAGCAGCGTAGGGCGGGCTCAAGATACGCAGTATTTT.

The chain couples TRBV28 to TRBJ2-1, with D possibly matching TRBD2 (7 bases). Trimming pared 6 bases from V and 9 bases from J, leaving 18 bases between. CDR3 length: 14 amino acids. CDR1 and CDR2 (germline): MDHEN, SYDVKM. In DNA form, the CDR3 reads TGTGCCAGCAGGGCGGGGGCAACTCGTAGTGAGCAGTTCTTC. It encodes CASRAGATRSEQFF.

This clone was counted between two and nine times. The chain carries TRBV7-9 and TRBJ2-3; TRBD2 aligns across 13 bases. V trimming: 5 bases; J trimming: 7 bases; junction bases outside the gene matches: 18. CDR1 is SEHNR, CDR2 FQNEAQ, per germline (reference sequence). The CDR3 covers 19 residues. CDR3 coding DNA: TGTGCCAGCAGCAGAGGACTAGCGGGAGAATCGAGGGATTGGAATACGCAGTATTTT. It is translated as CASSRGLAGESRDWNTQYF.

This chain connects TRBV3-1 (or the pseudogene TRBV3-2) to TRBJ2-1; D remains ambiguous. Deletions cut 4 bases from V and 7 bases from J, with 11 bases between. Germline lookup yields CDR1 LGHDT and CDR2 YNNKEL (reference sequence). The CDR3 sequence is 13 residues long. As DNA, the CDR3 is TGTGCCAGCAGCCCCCCGGTCAGGAATGAGCAGTTCTTC. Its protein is CASSPPVRNEQFF.

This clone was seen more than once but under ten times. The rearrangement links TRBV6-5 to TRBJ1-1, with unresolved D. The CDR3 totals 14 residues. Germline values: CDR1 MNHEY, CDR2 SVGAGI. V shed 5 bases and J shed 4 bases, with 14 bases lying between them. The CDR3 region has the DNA TGTGCCAGCAGTCCCTCCCGAGTTCTCACTGAAGCTTTCTTT. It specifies CASSPSRVLTEAFF.

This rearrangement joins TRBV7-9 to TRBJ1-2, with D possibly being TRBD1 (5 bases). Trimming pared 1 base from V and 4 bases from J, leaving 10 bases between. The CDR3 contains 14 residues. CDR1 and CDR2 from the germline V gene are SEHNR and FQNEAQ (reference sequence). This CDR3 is CASSLEQETYGYTF. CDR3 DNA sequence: TGTGCCAGCAGCTTAGAACAGGAGACCTATGGCTACACCTTC.

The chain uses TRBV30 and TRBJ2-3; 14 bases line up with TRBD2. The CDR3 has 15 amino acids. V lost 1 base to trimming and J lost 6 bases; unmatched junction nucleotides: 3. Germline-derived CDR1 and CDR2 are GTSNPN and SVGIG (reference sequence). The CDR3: CAWSAGTSGSDTQYF. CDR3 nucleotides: TGTGCCTGGAGTGCCGGGACTAGCGGGAGCGATACGCAGTATTTT. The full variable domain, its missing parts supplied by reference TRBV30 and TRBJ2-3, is SQTIHQWPATLVQPVGSPLSLECTVEGTSNPNLYWYRQAAGRGLQLLFYSVGIGQISSEVPQNLSASRPQDRQFILSSKKLLLSDSGFYLCAWSAGTSGSDTQYFGPGTRLTVL.